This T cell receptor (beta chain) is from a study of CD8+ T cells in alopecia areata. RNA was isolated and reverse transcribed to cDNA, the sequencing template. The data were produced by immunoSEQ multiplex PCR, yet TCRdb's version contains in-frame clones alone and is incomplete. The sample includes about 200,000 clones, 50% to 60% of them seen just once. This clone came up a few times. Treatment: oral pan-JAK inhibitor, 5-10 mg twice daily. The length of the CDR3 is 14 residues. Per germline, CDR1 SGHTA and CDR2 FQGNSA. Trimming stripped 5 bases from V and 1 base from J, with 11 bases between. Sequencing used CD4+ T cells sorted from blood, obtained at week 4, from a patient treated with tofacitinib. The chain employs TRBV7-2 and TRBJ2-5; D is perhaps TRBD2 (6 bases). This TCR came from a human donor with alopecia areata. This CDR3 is CASSRGTPQETQYF. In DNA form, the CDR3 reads TGTGCCAGCAGCCGGGGGACCCCCCAAGAGACCCAGTACTTC.